The 17 T cell receptor beta chains reported below all come from one sample, sequenced in a study of shared T cell receptors in the human thymus. TCRdb's copy holds only in-frame clones and misses some; the assay was immunoSEQ multiplex PCR. The table records 650,000 to 950,000 clones, 80% to 90% of them present only once. The same data also went into a second study, on human thymus T cells.

The sequenced sample consisted of thymocytes. The receptors here all came from a girl younger than two with a congenital heart defect.

This chain joins TRBV4-3 and TRBJ1-2; weak D call: TRBD1 (5 bases). Per germline, CDR1 LGHNA and CDR2 YSLEER. This CDR3 has 16 residues. Between the trimmed V and J ends, which lost 2 bases and 3 bases, there was a span of 16 bases. The CDR3 sequence is CASSQPRGGKYYGYTF. The CDR3 coding sequence is TGCGCCAGCAGCCAACCGCGGGGGGGAAAGTACTATGGCTACACCTTC.

V and J are TRBV25-1 and TRBJ1-2, with D possibly matching TRBD1 (5 bases). Germline CDR1 and CDR2: MGHDK and SYGVNS. V was shortened by 4 bases and J by 8 bases, with 17 bases between the two germline ends. The CDR3 consists of 14 residues. This CDR3 is CASSADSALGGYTF. The CDR3 coding sequence is TGTGCCAGCAGTGCCGACAGTGCCCTGGGAGGCTACACCTTC.

This clone showed up just a few times. The V gene is TRBV7-8, the J gene TRBJ2-7; D is ambiguous. This CDR3 has 14 amino acids. From germline, CDR1 is SGHVS and CDR2 FQNEAQ. The V end was cut by 2 bases, the J end by 4 bases, with 12 bases between. The CDR3 sequence is CASSLIHPGYEQYF. The CDR3 region has the DNA TGTGCCAGCAGCTTAATTCACCCCGGTTACGAGCAGTACTTC.

J is TRBJ2-1 and V is TRBV11-2; TRBD1 agrees at 10 bases. V shed 5 bases and J 6 bases; nucleotides not matched to a gene: 16. Germline lookup yields CDR1 SGHAT and CDR2 FQNNGV. CDR3 length: 18 residues. CDR3 in amino acids: CASSHHFTRQGARNEQFF. The CDR3 region has the DNA TGTGCCAGCAGCCACCACTTTACCCGACAGGGGGCTCGCAATGAGCAGTTCTTC.

The rearrangement links TRBV2 to TRBJ2-1; possibly TRBD2 for D (5 bases). The germline V and J ends were trimmed by 5 bases and 1 base, with 12 bases remaining between them. Per the germline V gene, CDR1 is SNHLY and CDR2 is FYNNEI. The CDR3 is 15 amino acids. The CDR3, as DNA: TGTGCCAGCAGTCGCGGGTGGCGTTCCTACAATGAGCAGTTCTTC. Its protein is CASSRGWRSYNEQFF. The full variable domain, in which reference TRBV2 and TRBJ2-1 provide the parts outside the CDR3, is EPEVTQTPSHQVTQMGQEVILRCVPISNHLYFYWYRQILGQKVEFLVSFYNNEISEKSEIFDDQFSVERPDGSNFTLKIRSTKLEDSAMYFCASSRGWRSYNEQFFGPGTRLTVL.

V is TRBV27 and J is TRBJ1-1, with 12 bases lining up with TRBD1. The CDR3 spans 19 residues. V trimming: 3 bases; J trimming: 4 bases; junction bases outside the gene matches: 15. Germline V gene sequence: CDR1 MNHEY, CDR2 SMNVEV (reference sequence). The CDR3: CASSLKSRDRGPGGTEAFF. In nucleotides, the CDR3 is TGTGCCAGCAGTTTGAAAAGCCGGGACAGGGGGCCTGGAGGCACTGAAGCTTTCTTT.

The rearrangement links TRBV7-6 to TRBJ1-4; a possible D gene is TRBD1 (5 bases). Germline V gives CDR1 SGHVS, CDR2 FNYEAQ. This CDR3 comprises 13 residues. V gave up 5 bases and J gave up 8 bases, with 12 bases separating them. CDR3 region: CASSPWTPEKLFF. In nucleotides, the CDR3 is TGTGCCAGCAGCCCATGGACACCAGAAAAACTGTTTTTT. Drawing the rest from reference TRBV7-6 and TRBJ1-4, the complete variable domain is GAGVSQSPRYKVTKRGQDVALRCDPISGHVSLYWYRQALGQGPEFLTYFNYEAQQDKSGLPNDRFSAERPEGSISTLTIQRTEQRDSAMYRCASSPWTPEKLFFGSGTQLSVL.

This chain connects TRBV2 to TRBJ1-2; D remains unclear. Per germline, CDR1 SNHLY and CDR2 FYNNEI. V lost 6 bases and J 8 bases, leaving 31 bases between the germline ends. CDR3 length equals 18 residues. Here the CDR3 reads CASRSRETPGDEPRGYTF. CDR3 nucleotides: TGTGCCAGCAGATCCCGGGAGACCCCAGGAGACGAACCTCGGGGCTACACCTTC.

The rearrangement joins TRBV4-2 to TRBJ2-7; D remains ambiguous. Deletions cut 0 bases from V and 0 bases from J, with 12 bases between. Germline CDR1 LGHNA, CDR2 YNFKEQ. CDR3 length: 16 residues. The DNA for the CDR3 is TGTGCCAGCAGCCAAGAGTCCACCCGCAGCTCCTACGAGCAGTACTTC. Protein product: CASSQESTRSSYEQYF.

This chain links TRBV25-1 with TRBJ1-1, with D unresolved. Trimming left V 4 bases short and J 0 bases short, with 15 bases between. This CDR3 has 16 amino acids. CDR1 MGHDK and CDR2 SYGVNS come from the germline V gene. Written as DNA, the CDR3 is TGTGCCAGCAGTGCGGCTTGGAGGTCCATGAACACTGAAGCTTTCTTT. It specifies CASSAAWRSMNTEAFF.

The V call is TRBV14, the J call TRBJ2-2, with D maybe TRBD2 (5 bases). The CDR3 runs to 14 residues. Germline V lookup: CDR1 SGHDN, CDR2 FVKESK. V lost 0 bases and J 4 bases, leaving 6 bases between the germline ends. The CDR3 DNA reads TGTGCCAGCAGCCAAGAGGGGAGCACCGGGGAGCTGTTTTTT. Translation gives CASSQEGSTGELFF.

The rearrangement uses TRBV28 and TRBJ2-2; 9 bases are a match to TRBD1. CDR1 MDHEN and CDR2 SYDVKM come from the germline V gene. Germline trimming cut 7 bases from V and 1 base from J; bases unmatched to any gene: 4. This CDR3 region has 15 residues. CDR3 protein: CASIPGQGNTGELFF. The CDR3 coding sequence is TGTGCCAGCATCCCGGGACAGGGGAACACCGGGGAGCTGTTTTTT.

The CDR3 sequence: CASIYGTLNAFF. For the CDR3, the DNA is TGTGCCAGCATTTACGGGACACTGAATGCTTTCTTT. This sequence joins TRBV2 and TRBJ1-1; D is possibly TRBD1 (6 bases). V was shortened by 7 bases and J by 11 bases, with 17 bases between the two germline ends. The germline V gene has CDR1 SNHLY and CDR2 FYNNEI. This CDR3 is 12 amino acids long.

The rearrangement joins TRBV12-5 to TRBJ1-6, with TRBD1 matching over 9 bases. The V gene's germline CDR1 is LGHNT and CDR2 FRNRAP. The trim removed 1 base at V and 6 bases at J, leaving 7 bases unmatched. The CDR3 covers 17 residues. CDR3 amino acids: CASGLARQGVSNSPLHF. The CDR3 bases are TGTGCTAGTGGTTTGGCCAGACAGGGGGTATCTAATTCACCCCTCCACTTT.

The chain recombines TRBV27 with TRBJ1-1; D might be TRBD1 (5 bases). CDR3 length: 14 residues. Trimming took off 6 bases at V and 3 bases at J, with 14 bases between the two ends. Germline values: CDR1 MNHEY, CDR2 SMNVEV (reference sequence). The CDR3 is CASRPPGVDTEAFF. CDR3 DNA: TGTGCCAGCAGGCCTCCGGGGGTGGACACTGAAGCTTTCTTT.

This sequence joins TRBV15 and TRBJ2-5; 7 bases fit TRBD2. V trimming: 3 bases; J trimming: 1 base; junction bases outside the gene matches: 5. This CDR3 has 15 amino acids. Per the germline V gene, CDR1 is LNHNV and CDR2 is YYDKDF (reference sequence). The CDR3 spells CATSRSSGLQETQYF. DNA for the CDR3: TGTGCCACCAGCAGGTCTAGCGGCCTCCAAGAGACCCAGTACTTC.

V usage is TRBV6-1 and J usage is TRBJ1-1, with D possibly matching TRBD1 (6 bases). V lost 1 base and J 0 bases, leaving 15 bases between the germline ends. The germline gives CDR1 MNHNS, CDR2 SASEGT. The CDR3 spans 17 residues. CDR3 DNA sequence: TGTGCCAGCAGTGAAGGGGGGCGCTACAAAATGAACACTGAAGCTTTCTTT. Protein sequence: CASSEGGRYKMNTEAFF.